This T cell receptor beta chain was profiled in a study of blood T cell repertoires in COVID-19. Data came from immunoSEQ multiplex PCR; TCRdb stores just in-frame clones and leaves some out. The table lists about 30,000 clones, 60% to 80% of them singletons. V was shortened by 2 bases and J by 0 bases, with 9 bases between the two germline ends. The CDR3 loop spans 15 amino acids. Germline V gives CDR1 SEHNR, CDR2 FQNEAQ (reference sequence). Material for sequencing was peripheral blood. The chain employs TRBV7-9 and TRBJ2-3; maybe TRBD2 (5 bases). This receptor was taken from an elderly man with acute or convalescent COVID-19. The CDR3 region has the DNA TGTGCCAGCAGCTTAAGGACGGGAAGCACAGATACGCAGTATTTT. Residues: CASSLRTGSTDTQYF.